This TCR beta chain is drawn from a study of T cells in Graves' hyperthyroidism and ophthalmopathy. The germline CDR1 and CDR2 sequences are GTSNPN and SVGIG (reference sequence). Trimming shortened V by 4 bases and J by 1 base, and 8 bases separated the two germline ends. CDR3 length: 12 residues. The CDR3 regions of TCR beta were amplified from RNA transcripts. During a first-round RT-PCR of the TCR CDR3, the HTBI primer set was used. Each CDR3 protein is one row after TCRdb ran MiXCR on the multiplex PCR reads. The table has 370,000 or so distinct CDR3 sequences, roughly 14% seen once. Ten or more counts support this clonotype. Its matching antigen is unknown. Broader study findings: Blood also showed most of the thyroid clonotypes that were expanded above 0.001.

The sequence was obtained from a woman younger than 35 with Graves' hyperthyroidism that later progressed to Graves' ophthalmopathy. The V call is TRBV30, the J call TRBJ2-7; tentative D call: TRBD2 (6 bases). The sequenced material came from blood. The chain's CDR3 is CAWTGRSYEQYF. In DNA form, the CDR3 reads TGTGCCTGGACCGGGAGATCCTACGAGCAGTACTTC.